This section outlines one T cell receptor (beta chain) sequence together with its context. The target antigen is unknown. This table comes from immunoSEQ multiplex PCR, and its TCRdb copy is limited to in-frame clones, with some not included. The sample has about 30,000 clones, 88% seen once. V was pared by 3 bases and J by 3 bases, with 13 bases between. The CDR3 covers 15 residues. Germline assignment: CDR1 MDHEN and CDR2 SYDVKM. The sample is drawn from a study of T cells in localized non-small cell lung cancer. Notes on the study in general: Only one tumor region went through sequencing, so heterogeneity may still be there. Tumor showed lower T cell clonality than uninvolved adjacent lung, where it was highest. Longer overall survival was seen with higher T cell density measured in blood. Median detection of top 100 tumor clones in adjacent lung was roughly 61 clones.

This specimen was peripheral blood, taken before any cancer treatment. The V call is TRBV28, the J call TRBJ2-3; D perhaps matches TRBD2 (6 bases). The receptor's source is a female donor older than 55 with stage III squamous cell lung carcinoma. CDR3 region: CASSLAGSGTDTQYF. DNA of the CDR3: TGTGCCAGCAGTTTGGCGGGAAGTGGGACAGATACGCAGTATTTT.